The 28 T cell receptor beta chains reported below all come from one sample, sequenced in a study of blood T cells in healthy people across ages (dated by TCRdb to between 2015 and 2016). The library was built by means of 5' RACE. The sample was run on an Illumina HiSeq 2500. A second 7 to 11 cycle PCR used a sample-barcoded 5' primer and a J-beta primer mix. The public sequencing data were trimmed at Q25 with fastp and processed into clonotypes with MiXCR by TCRdb, which kept only in-frame beta chains. All rows with the same CDR3 protein become a single entry with the most common DNA and genes. Here the sample has hundreds of thousands of distinct CDR3 sequences; roughly 32% occur a single time. Of the sample, less than 20% falls within the top ten clones. The sample consisted of blood. The origin of the receptors is a woman aged 80 or over in good health. Donor details come from another sample of the same person, matched by shared clones.

The rearrangement uses TRBV5-6 and TRBJ2-7; unclear D gene. The germline gives CDR1 SGHDT, CDR2 YYEEEE. There are 13 residues in the CDR3. Trimming removed 3 bases from V and 9 bases from J, with 16 bases in between. The CDR3 DNA is TGTGCCAGCAGCTCAATGGATCGAACGGGGCAGTACTTC. Protein product: CASSSMDRTGQYF. Full variable domain (remainder filled in from reference TRBV5-6 and TRBJ2-7): DAGVTQSPTHLIKTRGQQVTLRCSPKSGHDTVSWYQQALGQGPQFIFQYYEEEERQRGNFPDRFSGHQFPNYSSELNVNALLLGDSALYLCASSSMDRTGQYFGPGTRLTVT.

This clonotype was seen ten or more times. The V call is TRBV5-4, the J call TRBJ2-6; 12 bases agree with TRBD2. Germline-derived CDR1 and CDR2 are SGHNT and YYREEE (reference sequence). Unmatched junction bases numbered 3, after V lost 0 bases and J lost 2 bases. The CDR3 has 18 residues. The CDR3 DNA follows: TGTGCCAGCAGCTTGGGACTAGCGGGGGCAACTGGGGCCAACGTCCTGACTTTC. Protein: CASSLGLAGATGANVLTF.

This clonotype was counted at least ten times. This chain links TRBV5-1 with TRBJ2-7, with D perhaps being TRBD1 or TRBD2 (6 bases each). Germline CDR1 reads SGHRS; CDR2 reads YFSETQ. This CDR3 comprises 16 residues. Trimming shortened V by 4 bases and J by 0 bases, and 17 bases separated the two germline ends. CDR3: CASSQQRGGTSYEQYF. In DNA, the CDR3 is TGCGCCAGCAGCCAGCAAAGAGGGGGGACCTCCTACGAGCAGTACTTC.

The J gene is TRBJ2-1, the V gene TRBV6-4; a possible D gene is TRBD1 (5 bases). This CDR3 is 17 amino acids long. V lost 0 bases and J lost 0, with 12 bases in between. The germline gives CDR1 MRHNA, CDR2 SNTAGT. The CDR3 reads CASSDSIRQSSYNEQFF. The CDR3 nucleotides read TGTGCCAGCAGTGACTCGATACGACAGAGCTCCTACAATGAGCAGTTCTTC.

This clonotype was recorded many times. The chain combines TRBV7-2 with TRBJ1-2; tentative D call: TRBD1 (5 bases). The CDR3 is 17 amino acids. In germline, CDR1 is SGHTA, CDR2 FQGNSA. V lost 1 base, J lost 0 bases, and 15 bases lay in between. CDR3 coding DNA: TGTGCCAGCAGCTTAGGGGCGGGCAGGGCCGCTAACTATGGCTACACCTTC. This encodes CASSLGAGRAANYGYTF.

The chain couples TRBV13 to TRBJ1-6, with D possibly matching TRBD1 (5 bases). The CDR3 has 16 amino acids. Trimming removed 0 bases from V and 4 bases from J, with 10 bases in between. Germline V gives CDR1 PRHDT, CDR2 FYEKMQ (reference sequence). The CDR3 sequence: CASSLGGTGYNSPLHF. In DNA form, the CDR3 reads TGTGCCAGCAGCTTAGGCGGTACAGGTTATAATTCACCCCTCCACTTT.

Turning to this clonotype: This may come from a read error, since a much larger clone is one base off. This chain links TRBV30 with TRBJ2-1, with D perhaps TRBD1 or TRBD2 (5 bases each). This CDR3 contains 11 residues. Germline-derived CDR1 and CDR2 are GTSNPN and SVGIG (reference sequence). Deletions cut 5 bases from V and 8 bases from J, with 10 bases between. The CDR3: CAWGDRDEQFF. The CDR3 DNA reads TGTGCCTGGGGGGACCGCGATGAGCAGTTCTTC.

This clonotype was recorded many times. The chain employs TRBV20-1 and TRBJ1-2; perhaps TRBD1 as D (6 bases). The germline V gene has CDR1 DFQATT and CDR2 SNEGSKA (reference sequence). This CDR3 spans 13 amino acids. The CDR3 DNA follows: TGCAGGGCCGGGGGGACACGGAACTATGGCTACACCTTC. This translates into CRAGGTRNYGYTF.

This clonotype came up many times. This chain links TRBV5-1 with TRBJ2-1; no firm D call. Deletions cut 1 base from V and 0 bases from J, with 14 bases between. There are 17 residues in the CDR3. Germline CDR1 and CDR2: SGHRS and YFSETQ. CDR3 region: CASSLTVRPSSYNEQFF. Written as DNA, the CDR3 is TGCGCCAGCAGCTTGACGGTGCGGCCGAGCTCCTACAATGAGCAGTTCTTC. Together with reference TRBV5-1 and TRBJ2-1, the CDR3 gives the full variable domain: KAGVTQTPRYLIKTRGQQVTLSCSPISGHRSVSWYQQTPGQGLQFLFEYFSETQRNKGNFPGRFSGRQFSNSRSEMNVSTLELGDSALYLCASSLTVRPSSYNEQFFGPGTRLTVL.

V and J are TRBV12-3 or TRBV12-4 and TRBJ2-2, with 9 positions matching TRBD1. This CDR3 comprises 15 residues. With 6 bases clipped from V and 7 bases from J, the junction kept 9 bases outside the gene matches. CDR3: CASRPPGQGIGELFF. Written as DNA, the CDR3 is TGTGCCAGCAGACCACCGGGACAGGGAATCGGGGAGCTGTTTTTT.

This clonotype was observed many times. The V call is TRBV28, the J call TRBJ2-1; TRBD2 matches 11 bases. J was trimmed by 3 bases and V by 5 bases; bases with no gene match: 6. The germline CDR1 and CDR2 sequences are MDHEN and SYDVKM. The CDR3 consists of 16 residues. DNA for the CDR3: TGTGCCAGCAGTCATGGACTAGCGGGTAGCTACAATGAGCAGTTCTTC. It yields the protein CASSHGLAGSYNEQFF. Looking up the rest from reference TRBV28 and TRBJ2-1 gives the full variable domain: DVKVTQSSRYLVKRTGEKVFLECVQDMDHENMFWYRQDPGLGLRLIYFSYDVKMKEKGDIPEGYSVSREKKERFSLILESASTNQTSMYLCASSHGLAGSYNEQFFGPGTRLTVL.

The chain carries TRBV9 and TRBJ2-4; weak D call: TRBD1 (6 bases). The CDR3 runs to 19 residues. Trimming took 2 bases from V and 1 from J, leaving 22 bases between them. The V gene's germline CDR1 is SGDLS and CDR2 YYNGEE. The CDR3 bases are TGTGCCAGCAGCGTTTTAAATTTGGTGGGGGCCGGGGCCAAAAACATTCAGTACTTC. Encoded protein: CASSVLNLVGAGAKNIQYF.

Many counts were recorded for this clonotype. The chain has TRBV24-1 and TRBJ2-1; tentative D call: TRBD2 (5 bases). The CDR3 totals 17 residues. Trimming removed 2 bases from V and 0 bases from J, with 13 bases in between. Germline CDR1 reads KGHDR; CDR2 reads SFDVKD. CDR3: CATSDSRTGGSYNEQFF. CDR3 bases: TGTGCCACCAGTGATTCTCGGACCGGAGGCTCCTACAATGAGCAGTTCTTC.

V gene TRBV4-3 combines with J gene TRBJ1-4; perhaps TRBD1 as D (5 bases). V lost 0 bases and J 3 bases, leaving 11 bases between the germline ends. There are 16 residues in the CDR3. Germline loops: CDR1 LGHNA, CDR2 YSLEER. Here the CDR3 DNA reads TGCGCCAGCAGCCAAGATCGACGGGGGGCTAATGAAAAACTGTTTTTT. Amino acid sequence: CASSQDRRGANEKLFF.

This clonotype was seen only a few times. The rearrangement uses TRBV10-3 and TRBJ2-2; 8 positions match TRBD1. V was pared by 7 bases and J by 3 bases, with 4 bases of the junction left unmatched. Germline-derived CDR1 and CDR2 are ENHRY and SYGVKD. The CDR3 has 14 residues. CDR3 in amino acids: CAITPTGDTGELFF. The CDR3 DNA follows: TGTGCCATCACCCCGACAGGGGACACCGGGGAGCTGTTTTTT.

This clonotype was observed a handful of times. The rearrangement joins TRBV12-3 or TRBV12-4 to TRBJ1-1, with D perhaps matching TRBD1 (5 bases). The CDR3 sequence is 14 residues long. The V gene lost 3 bases and the J gene lost 7 bases, with 15 bases spanning the gap. The DNA for the CDR3 is TGTGCCAGCAGTTTGGTGCAGGGCGAGGTTGAAGCTTTCTTT. Translated, it gives CASSLVQGEVEAFF.

The V gene is TRBV30, the J gene TRBJ2-1; 7 bases align to TRBD1. Per germline, CDR1 GTSNPN and CDR2 SVGIG (reference sequence). J was trimmed by 7 bases and V by 0 bases; bases with no gene match: 6. This CDR3 spans 14 amino acids. CDR3 loop: CAWSVLRGHNEQFF. The CDR3, as DNA: TGTGCCTGGAGTGTACTGAGGGGGCATAATGAGCAGTTCTTC.

This chain joins TRBV5-1 and TRBJ2-7; D perhaps matches TRBD1 (6 bases). CDR1 and CDR2 from the germline V gene are SGHRS and YFSETQ. The CDR3 spans 15 residues. Trimming left V 0 bases short and J 6 bases short, with 16 bases between. This chain's CDR3 is CASSLEGQTAGEQYF. The CDR3 DNA sequence: TGCGCCAGCAGCTTGGAAGGACAGACCGCCGGCGAGCAGTACTTC.

This clonotype was detected many times. The chain uses TRBV30 and TRBJ2-2, with 7 bases matching TRBD2. This CDR3 is built from 14 residues. V was clipped by 1 base and J by 6 bases; unmatched bases: 5. Germline loops: CDR1 GTSNPN, CDR2 SVGIG (reference sequence). The chain's CDR3 is CAWSAGGMAGELFF. The DNA of the CDR3 is TGTGCCTGGAGTGCCGGGGGGATGGCCGGGGAGCTGTTTTTT.

This clonotype was counted at least ten times. CDR3 DNA: TGTGCCAGCAGGGAGGACGGTTCTAGCACAGATACGCAGTATTTT. Translated, it gives CASREDGSSTDTQYF. The chain carries TRBV9 and TRBJ2-3; tentatively, D is TRBD2 (5 bases). This CDR3 contains 15 residues. The V gene's germline CDR1 is SGDLS and CDR2 YYNGEE. V lost 5 bases to trimming and J lost 0 bases, with 13 bases between them.

The chain carries TRBV19 and TRBJ1-1; 11 bases are a match to TRBD1. Unmatched junction bases numbered 5, after V lost 1 base and J lost 4 bases. There are 16 residues in the CDR3. From germline, CDR1 is LNHDA and CDR2 SQIVND (reference sequence). The CDR3 region has the DNA TGTGCCAGTAGTATAGTCCCCGGGACAGGGGGCACTGAAGCTTTCTTT. Amino acids: CASSIVPGTGGTEAFF.

This clonotype was detected only a few times. This chain connects TRBV19 to TRBJ1-6, with TRBD1 identical over 8 bases. There are 16 residues in the CDR3. CDR1 LNHDA and CDR2 SQIVND come from the germline V gene (reference sequence). J lost 7 bases, V lost 5 bases, and 10 bases had no gene match. CDR3 sequence reads: CASSVQTGAGNSPLHF. In DNA form, the CDR3 reads TGTGCCAGTAGTGTACAGACAGGGGCAGGAAATTCACCCCTCCACTTT. The full variable domain, its missing parts supplied by reference TRBV19 and TRBJ1-6, is DGGITQSPKYLFRKEGQNVTLSCEQNLNHDAMYWYRQDPGQGLRLIYYSQIVNDFQKGDIAEGYSVSREKKESFPLTVTSAQKNPTAFYLCASSVQTGAGNSPLHFGNGTRLTVT.

V and J are TRBV27 and TRBJ1-1; D is possibly TRBD1 (5 bases). CDR1 is MNHEY and CDR2 is SMNVEV in the germline V gene (reference sequence). The V end lost 3 bases, the J end lost 6 bases, and 14 bases lay between the germline ends. CDR3 length: 14 residues. CDR3 nucleotide sequence: TGTGCCAGCAGTTTTGGGAGGGGCGGAGCTGAAGCTTTCTTT. Translation: CASSFGRGGAEAFF.

To note about this clonotype: Its ends do not fully match the called genes, so a read error is possible. V and J are TRBV4-1 and TRBJ2-4; tentative D call: TRBD1 (6 bases). Per the germline V gene, CDR1 is MGHRA and CDR2 is YSYEKL. There are 15 residues in the CDR3. The CDR3, as DNA: TGCACCAGCAGCCAAGATACACAGGGAATGAGGGAGCAGTACTTC. This codes for CTSSQDTQGMREQYF.

This clonotype was seen many times. The V gene is TRBV5-6, the J gene TRBJ2-3, with no clear D. Looked up from germline, CDR1 is SGHDT and CDR2 is YYEEEE. The CDR3 is made up of 14 amino acids. V was clipped by 0 bases and J by 1 base, with 6 bases between them. CDR3 protein: CASSLAKRTDTQYF. CDR3 nucleotides: TGTGCCAGCAGCTTGGCCAAACGCACAGATACGCAGTATTTT.

This clonotype was picked up many times. The V gene is TRBV15, the J gene TRBJ1-2; D may be TRBD1 (6 bases). Trimming pared 0 bases from V and 6 bases from J, leaving 8 bases between. CDR3 size: 13 residues. CDR1 and CDR2 from the germline V gene are LNHNV and YYDKDF (reference sequence). CDR3 DNA: TGTGCCACCAGCAGAGATCGACAGGATGGCTACACCTTC. This sequence encodes CATSRDRQDGYTF. Complete variable domain (other parts from reference TRBV15 and TRBJ1-2): DAMVIQNPRYQVTQFGKPVTLSCSQTLNHNVMYWYQQKSSQAPKLLFHYYDKDFNNEADTPDNFQSRRPNTSFCFLDIRSPGLGDTAMYLCATSRDRQDGYTFGSGTRLTVV.

The gene calls are TRBV5-1 and TRBJ2-1; unclear D gene. CDR1 is SGHRS and CDR2 is YFSETQ in the germline V gene. CDR3 size: 14 residues. The germline V and J ends were trimmed by 5 bases and 1 base, with 10 bases remaining between them. CDR3 residues: CASRGDRSYNEQFF. In DNA form, the CDR3 reads TGCGCCAGCAGGGGCGACCGTTCCTACAATGAGCAGTTCTTC.

This clonotype was counted between two and nine times. The genes are TRBV25-1 and TRBJ2-1; no clear D gene. The CDR3 has 15 amino acids. In germline, CDR1 is MGHDK, CDR2 SYGVNS. The ends were cut back, 6 bases at V and 4 bases at J, with 16 bases in the middle. CDR3 nucleotide sequence: TGTGCCAGCAGCGAGTCCGGGTGGCCATACAATGAGCAGTTCTTC. It translates to CASSESGWPYNEQFF.